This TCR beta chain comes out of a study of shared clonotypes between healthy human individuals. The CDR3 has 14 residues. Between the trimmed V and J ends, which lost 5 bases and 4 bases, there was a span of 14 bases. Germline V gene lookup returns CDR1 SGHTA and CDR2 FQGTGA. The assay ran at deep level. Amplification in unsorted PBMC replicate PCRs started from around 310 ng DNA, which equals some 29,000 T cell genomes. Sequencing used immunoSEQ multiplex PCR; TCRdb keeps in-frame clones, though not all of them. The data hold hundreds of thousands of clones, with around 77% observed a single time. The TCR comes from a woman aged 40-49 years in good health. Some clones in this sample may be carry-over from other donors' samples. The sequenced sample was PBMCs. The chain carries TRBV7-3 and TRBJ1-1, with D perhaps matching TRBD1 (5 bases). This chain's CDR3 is CASSRAAGGTEAFF. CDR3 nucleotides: TGTGCCAGCAGCCGCGCGGCGGGGGGCACTGAAGCTTTCTTT. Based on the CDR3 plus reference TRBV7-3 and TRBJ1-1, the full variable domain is GAGVSQTPSNKVTEKGKYVELRCDPISGHTALYWYRQSLGQGPEFLIYFQGTGAADDSGLPNDRFFAVRPEGSVSTLKIQRTERGDSAVYLCASSRAAGGTEAFFGQGTRLTVV.